These 14 T cell receptor beta chains originate from one sample sequenced in a study of long-term antiretroviral therapy in people with HIV. It was version v3.0 of the immunoSEQ assay that was run at survey level. Generated by immunoSEQ multiplex PCR, the TCRdb table keeps only in-frame clones and is missing some. The sample consists of 20,000 to 25,000 clones, about 83% of them appearing once. Sequencing used unsorted PBMCs, obtained 3 years after starting antiretroviral therapy. These receptors all stem from a man between 18 and 29 years old with HIV.

The chain uses TRBV10-1 and TRBJ2-1, with D tentatively TRBD1 (6 bases). V gave up 4 bases and J gave up 7 bases, with 17 bases separating them. CDR3 length equals 15 residues. Germline CDR1 WNHNN, CDR2 SYGVQD (reference sequence). This chain's CDR3 is CASSVGGYLANEQFF. CDR3 sequence (DNA): TGCGCCAGCAGTGTAGGGGGATACCTTGCTAATGAGCAGTTCTTC.

The V gene is TRBV5-8, the J gene TRBJ2-7; D is possibly TRBD1 (6 bases). V was shortened by 3 bases and J by 4 bases, with 20 bases between the two germline ends. This CDR3 is built from 16 residues. Germline loops: CDR1 SGHTS, CDR2 YDEGEE. For the CDR3, the DNA is TGTGCCAGCAGCTCCCTTATCAGGGGCTATATTTACGAGCAGTACGTC. It yields the protein CASSSLIRGYIYEQYV.

J is TRBJ2-1 and V is TRBV5-6; TRBD2 aligns across 12 bases. Germline CDR1 is SGHDT and CDR2 is YYEEEE. This CDR3 contains 18 residues. The V segment lost 1 base and the J segment 4 bases; nucleotides outside the gene matches: 9. The chain's CDR3 is CASSLSASGGAAYNEQFF. CDR3 nucleotide sequence: TGTGCCAGCAGCTTGTCGGCTAGCGGGGGGGCGGCTTACAATGAGCAGTTCTTC.

The chain joins TRBV6-1 to TRBJ2-3, with a weak D call TRBD1 (6 bases). CDR1 and CDR2 (germline): MNHNS, SASEGT. The germline V and J ends were trimmed by 10 bases and 0 bases, with 11 bases remaining between them. The CDR3 runs to 13 residues. The CDR3 loop reads CATRDTSTDTQYF. Here the CDR3 DNA reads TGTGCCACCCGGGACACCAGCACAGATACGCAGTATTTT.

The chain uses TRBV6-1 and TRBJ1-1; D gene ambiguous. The V end lost 6 bases, the J end lost 1 base, and 6 bases lay between the germline ends. The CDR3 has 12 residues. Germline V gives CDR1 MNHNS, CDR2 SASEGT. CDR3 residues: CASSPTNTEAFF. Written as DNA, the CDR3 is TGTGCCAGCAGCCCTACGAACACTGAAGCTTTCTTT.

This chain connects TRBV27 to TRBJ2-2; no clear D gene. Trimming took 3 bases from V and 0 from J, leaving 5 bases between them. The CDR3 loop spans 14 amino acids. Germline CDR1 reads MNHEY; CDR2 reads SMNVEV (reference sequence). CDR3 amino acids: CASSLPSNTGELFF. The CDR3 DNA is TGTGCCAGCAGTTTGCCCTCGAACACCGGGGAGCTGTTTTTT.

The chain has TRBV7-6 and TRBJ2-7; the D gene is possibly TRBD2 (5 bases). Germline V gives CDR1 SGHVS, CDR2 FNYEAQ. Trimming removed 5 bases at V and 4 bases at J, with 9 bases between. This CDR3 contains 12 residues. The CDR3 protein is CASSMDSYEQYF. The CDR3 DNA reads as TGTGCCAGCAGCATGGACTCTTACGAGCAGTACTTC.

This clone was seen more than once but under ten times. This chain joins TRBV4-1 and TRBJ1-4; D not resolved. In germline, CDR1 is MGHRA, CDR2 YSYEKL. The V gene lost 1 base and the J gene lost 11 bases, with 14 bases spanning the gap. The CDR3 runs to 14 residues. The DNA of the CDR3 is TGCGCCAGCAGCCAAGTACGCAAATCTGGCAAACTGTTTTTT. Translating gives CASSQVRKSGKLFF.

The chain couples TRBV30 to TRBJ1-3; no firm D call. Germline CDR1 reads GTSNPN; CDR2 reads SVGIG (reference sequence). CDR3 length: 13 residues. V was cut by 0 bases and J by 4 bases, with 7 bases left in between. The CDR3 reads CAWSVGPGNTIYF. The CDR3 region has the DNA TGTGCCTGGAGTGTAGGGCCGGGAAACACCATATATTTT.

V usage is TRBV2 and J usage is TRBJ1-5; possible D gene TRBD1, 6 bases. This CDR3 is built from 12 residues. V shed 5 bases and J shed 7 bases, with 9 bases lying between them. Germline V gene data show CDR1 as SNHLY and CDR2 as FYNNEI. CDR3 bases: TGTGCCAGCAGTAACAGGGACCAGCCCCAGCATTTT. It codes for CASSNRDQPQHF.

The genes are TRBV4-1 and TRBJ1-1; TRBD1 is a possible D gene (6 bases). This CDR3 is built from 17 residues. V was trimmed by 1 base and J by 0 bases, leaving 15 bases between them. The germline V gene encodes CDR1 MGHRA and CDR2 YSYEKL. The CDR3 bases are TGCGCCAGCAGCCAAGCCCCCCCCGGACAGTTGAACACTGAAGCTTTCTTT. Protein product: CASSQAPPGQLNTEAFF.

The CDR3 protein is CASSLAAPGVGFF. The DNA of the CDR3 is TGCGCCAGCAGCTTGGCCGCGCCGGGTGTGGGTTTCTTC. The chain carries TRBV5-1 and TRBJ2-1; D gene ambiguous. The CDR3 is 13 residues long. The germline V gene has CDR1 SGHRS and CDR2 YFSETQ. V lost 0 bases, J lost 16 bases, and 17 bases lay in between.

The DNA for the CDR3 is TGTGCCAGCCGGGGCTGGGGGGAGACCCAGTACTTC. It encodes CASRGWGETQYF. The J gene is TRBJ2-5, the V gene TRBV2; either TRBD1 or TRBD2 may supply D (5 bases each). The germline V and J ends were trimmed by 8 bases and 5 bases, with 12 bases remaining between them. Germline V CDR1 and CDR2: SNHLY, FYNNEI. This CDR3 region has 12 residues.

The rearrangement joins TRBV6-5 to TRBJ2-2; tentative D call: TRBD1 (5 bases). In germline, CDR1 is MNHEY, CDR2 SVGAGI. The CDR3 extends over 14 amino acids. With 0 bases removed from V and 5 bases from J, the gap between germline ends came to 7 bases. CDR3 DNA sequence: TGTGCCAGCAGTTACTCCAGGACAACCGGGGAGCTGTTTTTT. Amino acids: CASSYSRTTGELFF.